This T cell receptor beta chain was recovered during a study of blood T cell repertoires in COVID-19. Study-wide context: Nucleic acid was either cDNA or gDNA, and it came from T cells, B-cell-depleted T cells, or PBMCs.

Deletions cut 0 bases from V and 7 bases from J, with 9 bases between. Germline lookup yields CDR1 MNHEY and CDR2 SVGAGI. The CDR3 consists of 13 residues. Assay used: immunoSEQ multiplex PCR; TCRdb lists only in-frame clones, some missing. The data show some 280,000 clones, approximately 90% seen once. The chain couples TRBV6-5 to TRBJ1-2; D unclear. Material for sequencing was peripheral blood. This TCR was sampled from a woman between 25 and 40 years old with active or convalescent COVID-19. The CDR3 DNA reads as TGTGCCAGCAGTTACTCTGGAGGTCGTGGCTACACCTTC. This translates into CASSYSGGRGYTF.